The 9 T cell receptor beta chains listed next were all sequenced from one sample in a study of T cell responses to AZD1222 COVID-19 vaccine. This table comes from immunoSEQ multiplex PCR, and its TCRdb copy is limited to in-frame clones, with some not included. The sample holds around 88,000 clones, nearly 90% seen once. Material: peripheral blood, obtained on day 0 of MenACWY control vaccination. The receptors originated from an adult in good health.

J is TRBJ2-3 and V is TRBV6-6; D is possibly TRBD2 (6 bases). The germline gives CDR1 MNHNY, CDR2 SVGAGI (reference sequence). V lost 5 bases to trimming and J lost 0 bases, with 12 bases between them. CDR3 size: 15 residues. In DNA form, the CDR3 reads TGTGCCAGCAGTACCTTAGCGGCGAGCACAGATACGCAGTATTTT. Its translation is CASSTLAASTDTQYF.

The rearrangement links TRBV12-3 or TRBV12-4 to TRBJ2-2; no definite D call. The V end was cut by 6 bases, the J end by 6 bases, with 8 bases between. CDR3 length: 12 amino acids. CDR3 nucleotides: TGTGCCAGCAGACGACCCGCCGGGGAGCTGTTTTTT. Amino acids: CASRRPAGELFF.

As DNA, the CDR3 is TGCAGCGTTGCAGAAGAGACCCAGTACTTC. It translates to CSVAEETQYF. This chain connects TRBV29-1 to TRBJ2-5; D uncertain. Trimming took off 4 bases at V and 3 bases at J, with 3 bases between the two ends. The germline V gene has CDR1 SQVTM and CDR2 ANQGSEA. The CDR3 runs 10 residues.

This chain uses TRBV4-3 with TRBJ2-1, with TRBD1 as a possible D gene (5 bases). This CDR3 region has 17 residues. Looked up from germline, CDR1 is LGHNA and CDR2 is YSLEER. Trimming took 0 bases from V and 5 from J, leaving 17 bases between them. The CDR3 loop is CASSQDLARARDNEQFF. DNA of the CDR3: TGCGCCAGCAGCCAAGATCTGGCCAGGGCGAGAGACAATGAGCAGTTCTTC.

This rearrangement joins TRBV19 to TRBJ2-7, with D unclear. This CDR3 region has 13 residues. The germline V gene encodes CDR1 LNHDA and CDR2 SQIVND (reference sequence). V lost 4 bases to trimming and J lost 3 bases, with 10 bases between them. In DNA, the CDR3 is TGTGCCAGTAGTAGCAGGATAGACTACGAGCAGTACTTC. The encoded protein is CASSSRIDYEQYF. Together with reference TRBV19 and TRBJ2-7, the CDR3 gives the full variable domain: DGGITQSPKYLFRKEGQNVTLSCEQNLNHDAMYWYRQDPGQGLRLIYYSQIVNDFQKGDIAEGYSVSREKKESFPLTVTSAQKNPTAFYLCASSSRIDYEQYFGPGTRLTVT.

This clone came up once. The rearrangement uses TRBV6-1 and TRBJ2-1; 8 bases fit TRBD2. Losses at the gene ends were 2 bases for V and 4 bases for J; bases not matched to a gene: 4. CDR3 size: 15 residues. In germline, CDR1 is MNHNS, CDR2 SASEGT. CDR3 protein: CASSESLAGYNEQFF. DNA for the CDR3: TGTGCCAGCAGTGAAAGTCTAGCGGGTTACAATGAGCAGTTCTTC.

The V gene is TRBV2, the J gene TRBJ1-2, with 8 positions matching TRBD1. V gave up 3 bases and J gave up 7 bases; unmatched junction bases: 7. Germline V gene sequence: CDR1 SNHLY, CDR2 FYNNEI. The CDR3 length is 14 residues. The CDR3 loop reads CASSEGQDKVGYTF. The CDR3 coding sequence is TGTGCCAGCAGTGAGGGACAGGACAAGGTTGGCTACACCTTC.

The CDR3 is CASSESWNQETQYF. The CDR3 coding sequence is TGCGCCAGCAGTGAGTCGTGGAACCAAGAGACCCAGTACTTC. The chain carries TRBV10-1 and TRBJ2-5; D call uncertain. Trimming left V 0 bases short and J 0 bases short, with 5 bases between. Per the germline V gene, CDR1 is WNHNN and CDR2 is SYGVQD (reference sequence). The CDR3 is 14 residues long.

This chain uses TRBV3-1 (or the pseudogene TRBV3-2) with TRBJ2-5, with D hard to call. Germline assignment: CDR1 LGHDT and CDR2 YNNKEL (reference sequence). V gave up 1 base and J gave up 4 bases, with 10 bases separating them. The CDR3 loop spans 14 amino acids. The CDR3 spells CASSQGLVPETQYF. Here the CDR3 DNA reads TGTGCCAGCAGCCAAGGTCTAGTTCCAGAGACCCAGTACTTC.